This note documents a single T cell receptor beta chain sequence. This sample was included in a study of immune evolution from preneoplasia to lung adenocarcinoma. TCRdb's copy holds only in-frame clones and misses some; the assay was immunoSEQ multiplex PCR. Here the sample spans 9,000 to 10,000 clones, roughly 83% being singletons. CDR1 and CDR2 (germline): SGHAT, FQNNGV. V lost 4 bases and J lost 7, with 17 bases in between. The CDR3 sequence is 15 residues long. The V and J genes are TRBV11-2 and TRBJ2-4; D may be TRBD2 (7 bases). The receptor was isolated from a donor of 70 years or more with lung adenocarcinoma. The specimen sequenced was FFPE minimally invasive lung adenocarcinoma tissue. The CDR3 bases are TGTGCCAGCAGCTCCCAACTAGCGCAGGGGAACATTCAGTACTTC. It translates to CASSSQLAQGNIQYF.